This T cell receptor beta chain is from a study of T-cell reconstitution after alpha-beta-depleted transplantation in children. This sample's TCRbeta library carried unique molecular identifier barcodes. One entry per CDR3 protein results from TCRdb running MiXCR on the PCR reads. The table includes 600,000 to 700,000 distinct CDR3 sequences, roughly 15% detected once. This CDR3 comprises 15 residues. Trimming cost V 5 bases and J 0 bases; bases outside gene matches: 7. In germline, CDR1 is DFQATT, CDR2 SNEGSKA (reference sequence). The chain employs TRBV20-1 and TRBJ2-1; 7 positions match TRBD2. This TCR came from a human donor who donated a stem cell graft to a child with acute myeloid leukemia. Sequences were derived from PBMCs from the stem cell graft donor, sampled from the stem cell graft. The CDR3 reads CSAYGGSSSYNEQFF. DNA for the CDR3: TGCAGTGCTTACGGGGGGTCCAGCTCCTACAATGAGCAGTTCTTC.